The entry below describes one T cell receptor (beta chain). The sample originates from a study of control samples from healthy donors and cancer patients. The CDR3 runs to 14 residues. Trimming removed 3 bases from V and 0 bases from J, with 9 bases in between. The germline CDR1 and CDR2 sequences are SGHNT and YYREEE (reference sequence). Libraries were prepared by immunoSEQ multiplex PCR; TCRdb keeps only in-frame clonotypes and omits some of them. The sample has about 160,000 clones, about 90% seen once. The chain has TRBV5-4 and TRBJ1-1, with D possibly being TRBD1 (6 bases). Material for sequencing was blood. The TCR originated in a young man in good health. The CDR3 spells CASSSRDMNTEAFF. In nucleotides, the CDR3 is TGTGCCAGCAGCTCCCGGGACATGAACACTGAAGCTTTCTTT.